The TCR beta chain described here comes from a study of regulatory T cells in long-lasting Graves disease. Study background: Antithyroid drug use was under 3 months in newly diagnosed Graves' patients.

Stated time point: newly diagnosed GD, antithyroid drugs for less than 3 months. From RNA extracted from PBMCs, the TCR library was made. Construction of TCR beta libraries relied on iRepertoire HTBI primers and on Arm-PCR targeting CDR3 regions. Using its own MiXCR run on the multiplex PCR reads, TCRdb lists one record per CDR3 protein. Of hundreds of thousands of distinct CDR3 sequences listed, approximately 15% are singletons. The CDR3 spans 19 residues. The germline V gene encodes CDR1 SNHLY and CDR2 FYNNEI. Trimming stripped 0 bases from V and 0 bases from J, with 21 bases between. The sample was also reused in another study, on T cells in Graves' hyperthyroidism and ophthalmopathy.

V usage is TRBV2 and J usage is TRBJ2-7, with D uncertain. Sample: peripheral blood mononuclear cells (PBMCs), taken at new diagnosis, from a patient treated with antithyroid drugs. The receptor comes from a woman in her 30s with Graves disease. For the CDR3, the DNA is TGTGCCAGCAGTGAAGCTTTTTGGAGCTCAAATAAACTCTCCTACGAGCAGTACTTC. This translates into CASSEAFWSSNKLSYEQYF.